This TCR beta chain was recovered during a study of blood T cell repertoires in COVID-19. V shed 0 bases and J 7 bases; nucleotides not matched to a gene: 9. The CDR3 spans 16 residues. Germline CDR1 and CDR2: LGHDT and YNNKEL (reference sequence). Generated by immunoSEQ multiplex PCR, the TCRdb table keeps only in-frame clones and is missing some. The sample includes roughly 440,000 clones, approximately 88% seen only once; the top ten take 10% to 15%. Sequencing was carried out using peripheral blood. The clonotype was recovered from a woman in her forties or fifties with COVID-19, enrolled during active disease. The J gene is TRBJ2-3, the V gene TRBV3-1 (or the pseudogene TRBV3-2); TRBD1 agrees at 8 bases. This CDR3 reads CASSQEGDRPRNTQYF. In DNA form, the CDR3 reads TGTGCCAGCAGCCAAGAGGGGGACAGGCCCAGGAATACGCAGTATTTT.